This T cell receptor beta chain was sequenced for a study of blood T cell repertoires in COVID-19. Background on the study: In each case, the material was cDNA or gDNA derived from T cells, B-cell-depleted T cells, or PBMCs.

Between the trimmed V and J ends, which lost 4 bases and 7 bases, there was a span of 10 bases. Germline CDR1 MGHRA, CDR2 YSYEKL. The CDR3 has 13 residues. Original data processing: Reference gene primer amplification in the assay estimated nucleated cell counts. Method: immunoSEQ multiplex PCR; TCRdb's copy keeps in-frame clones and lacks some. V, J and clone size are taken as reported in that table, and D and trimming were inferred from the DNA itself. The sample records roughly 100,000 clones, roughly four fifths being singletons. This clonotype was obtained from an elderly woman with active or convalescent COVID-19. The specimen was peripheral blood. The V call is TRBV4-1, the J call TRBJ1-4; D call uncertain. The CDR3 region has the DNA TGCGCCAGCAGCCGGAAGGAGGGTGAAAAACTGTTTTTT. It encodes CASSRKEGEKLFF.